This is a list of T cell receptor beta chains from one sample in a study of metastatic and nonmetastatic thyroid tumors. TCRdb recomputed clones from the PCR reads via MiXCR. This table holds tens of thousands of clones, less than 25% found once. The sample was blood. Every receptor here comes from a female donor with papillary thyroid cancer or a benign thyroid nodule (not recorded which). Some clones in this sample may be carry-over from other donors' samples. The CDR3 runs from the conserved cysteine through the conserved F or W.

length	V	J	CDR3
16	TRBV5-1	TRBJ2-3	CASSLGLAGVADTQYF
19	TRBV5-1	TRBJ2-1	CASSRNPGTSGGSYNEQFF
14	TRBV7-9	TRBJ2-7	CASSIRDKPYEQYF
13	TRBV18	TRBJ1-1	CASSLDRSGVAFF
14	TRBV19	TRBJ2-2	CASRGQSYTGELVF
13	TRBV6-1	TRBJ1-5	CASSDRANQPQHF
13	TRBV10-1	TRBJ2-3	CASRKDRTDTQYF
11	TRBV20-1	TRBJ2-1	CSVENYNEQFF
14	TRBV20-1	TRBJ2-7	CSARDGQDLYEQYF
15	TRBV11-3	TRBJ2-2	CASNSRTRNTGELFF
15	TRBV11-2	TRBJ2-1	CASSFRSDRIGEQFF
16	TRBV19	TRBJ1-2	CASSTTGGGFGYGYTF
14	TRBV30	TRBJ1-2	CAWSTSGTSYGYTF
18	TRBV11-3	TRBJ1-6	CASSSLNLATDFNSPLHF
16	TRBV28	TRBJ2-2	CASSRLLSGSTGGLFF
12	TRBV28	TRBJ1-2	CAGRGRPGGYTF
13	TRBV11-2	TRBJ1-1	CASSLKRNTEAFF
15	TRBV4-2	TRBJ2-1	CASSQESGSYNEQFF
16	TRBV20-1	TRBJ1-5	CSATSGDGLFNQPQHF
16	TRBV10-3	TRBJ2-1	CAIRENLAGARDEQFF
13	TRBV6-2/TRBV6-3	TRBJ2-7	CASFLRQGGEQYF
13	TRBV3-1	TRBJ1-2	CASSPGEEAGYTF
15	TRBV14	TRBJ1-1	CASSPVGQGNTEAFF
14	TRBV5-1	TRBJ1-5	CASKKEGANQPQHF